Each of the 21 T cell receptor beta chains below was sequenced from the same sample in a study of technical replicates of blood from a handful of donors. Assay used: immunoSEQ multiplex PCR; TCRdb lists only in-frame clones, some missing. The sample includes about 82,000 clones, approximately 96% of them seen just once. The specimen was T cells isolated from PBMCs. The receptors originated from a human donor in good health.

This chain uses TRBV7-9 with TRBJ1-4; 8 bases line up with TRBD1. Germline-derived CDR1 and CDR2 are SEHNR and FQNEAQ (reference sequence). The CDR3 totals 14 residues. Trimming at V came to 5 bases and at J to 3 bases, leaving 2 bases not matched to a gene. The CDR3 spells CASSDRGPNEKLFF. The CDR3, as DNA: TGTGCCAGCAGCGACAGGGGACCTAATGAAAAACTGTTTTTT.

The chain joins TRBV6-6 to TRBJ2-1; D is possibly TRBD1 (5 bases). CDR1 and CDR2 from the germline V gene are MNHNY and SVGAGI (reference sequence). With 6 bases removed from V and 5 bases from J, the gap between germline ends came to 14 bases. The CDR3 has 14 amino acids. CDR3 sequence: CASSFRVFNNEQFF. DNA of the CDR3: TGTGCCAGCAGCTTCAGGGTTTTTAACAATGAGCAGTTCTTC.

The chain uses TRBV7-8 and TRBJ2-7; 9 positions match TRBD2. In germline, CDR1 is SGHVS, CDR2 FQNEAQ. The V gene end was trimmed by 5 bases and the J gene end by 2 bases; junction bases not matched to a gene: 7. CDR3 size: 15 residues. The CDR3 reads CASSALTSGTYEQYF. Here the CDR3 DNA reads TGTGCCAGCAGCGCCCTGACTAGCGGAACCTACGAGCAGTACTTC.

This chain connects TRBV13 to TRBJ2-7, with a tentative D call TRBD1 (6 bases). The CDR3 contains 17 residues. Per the germline V gene, CDR1 is PRHDT and CDR2 is FYEKMQ (reference sequence). Trimming took 0 bases from V and 1 from J, leaving 16 bases between them. CDR3 protein: CASSLGLQSGVSYEQYF. CDR3 coding DNA: TGTGCCAGCAGCTTAGGCCTTCAATCAGGGGTATCCTACGAGCAGTACTTC.

This clone came up many times. The J gene is TRBJ2-1, the V gene TRBV6-6; a weak D match, TRBD2 (6 bases). V was clipped by 0 bases and J by 4 bases, with 10 bases between them. The CDR3 contains 15 residues. Germline CDR1 MNHNY, CDR2 SVGAGI (reference sequence). CDR3 residues: CASSYSMEGYNEQFF. CDR3 DNA sequence: TGTGCCAGCAGTTACTCGATGGAGGGGTACAATGAGCAGTTCTTC.

The chain links TRBV28 to TRBJ2-2, with 7 positions matching TRBD1. This CDR3 comprises 16 residues. The V gene end was trimmed by 4 bases and the J gene end by 0 bases; junction bases not matched to a gene: 5. Germline V gives CDR1 MDHEN, CDR2 SYDVKM. The CDR3 DNA reads TGTGCCAGCAGTTCCACAGGGGCCCCGAACACCGGGGAGCTGTTTTTT. Encoded protein: CASSSTGAPNTGELFF. Full variable domain (missing parts from reference TRBV28 and TRBJ2-2): DVKVTQSSRYLVKRTGEKVFLECVQDMDHENMFWYRQDPGLGLRLIYFSYDVKMKEKGDIPEGYSVSREKKERFSLILESASTNQTSMYLCASSSTGAPNTGELFFGEGSRLTVL.

V usage is TRBV5-4 and J usage is TRBJ2-7; 12 bases fit TRBD1. The CDR3 has 15 amino acids. V lost 5 bases, J lost 2 bases, and 5 bases stayed unmatched. Germline V gives CDR1 SGHNT, CDR2 YYREEE (reference sequence). CDR3 protein: CASRPGTGGTYEQYF. The DNA of the CDR3 is TGTGCCAGCAGACCCGGGACAGGGGGCACCTACGAGCAGTACTTC.

In its sample, this clone was seen once. V and J are TRBV27 and TRBJ1-2; 7 bases agree with TRBD1. The CDR3 covers 13 residues. Germline-derived CDR1 and CDR2 are MNHEY and SMNVEV (reference sequence). The V segment lost 2 bases and the J segment 6 bases; nucleotides outside the gene matches: 3. The CDR3 reads CASSLKGADGYTF. The CDR3 DNA reads TGTGCCAGCAGTTTAAAGGGGGCAGATGGCTACACCTTC.

The chain has TRBV15 and TRBJ2-5; 15 bases align to TRBD2. The CDR3 consists of 15 residues. With 5 bases clipped from V and 5 bases from J, the junction kept 3 bases outside the gene matches. Looked up from germline, CDR1 is LNHNV and CDR2 is YYDKDF (reference sequence). CDR3: CATSGGTSGRETQYF. The CDR3 DNA follows: TGTGCCACCAGCGGCGGGACTAGCGGGAGGGAGACCCAGTACTTC.

The CDR3 protein is CASSLLGQGQILTEAFF. CDR3 DNA: TGTGCCAGCAGCTTATTGGGACAGGGACAGATCCTCACTGAAGCTTTCTTT. The chain carries TRBV7-8 and TRBJ1-1; 9 positions match TRBD1. Per germline, CDR1 SGHVS and CDR2 FQNEAQ. V was pared by 2 bases and J by 4 bases, with 11 bases of the junction left unmatched. The CDR3 extends over 17 amino acids.

This clone was counted a single time. The rearrangement uses TRBV9 and TRBJ2-7; D is possibly TRBD2 (5 bases). Between the trimmed V and J ends, which lost 5 bases and 3 bases, there was a span of 9 bases. The germline V gene encodes CDR1 SGDLS and CDR2 YYNGEE. The CDR3 has 12 amino acids. The CDR3 DNA follows: TGTGCCAGCAGTCGCAGCGGCTACGAGCAGTACTTC. Its translation: CASSRSGYEQYF.

The rearrangement uses TRBV5-4 and TRBJ2-7; TRBD1 might be the D (5 bases). The CDR3 contains 13 residues. Germline V lookup: CDR1 SGHNT, CDR2 YYREEE (reference sequence). With 4 bases removed from V and 2 bases from J, the gap between germline ends came to 10 bases. CDR3 residues: CASSRDRAYEQYF. In DNA form, the CDR3 reads TGTGCCAGCAGCCGCGACAGAGCCTACGAGCAGTACTTC.

This clone has just a few counts. The genes are TRBV19 and TRBJ1-2; 8 nucleotides align to TRBD1. Germline CDR1 and CDR2: LNHDA and SQIVND (reference sequence). V trimming: 6 bases; J trimming: 7 bases; junction bases outside the gene matches: 7. The CDR3 contains 13 residues. The DNA for the CDR3 is TGTGCCAGTAGGGAGACAGGGGATGTTGGCTACACCTTC. This encodes CASRETGDVGYTF.

The chain couples TRBV27 to TRBJ1-1; D is possibly TRBD1 (5 bases). V lost 2 bases to trimming and J lost 3 bases, with 13 bases between them. The CDR3 runs 15 residues. In germline, CDR1 is MNHEY, CDR2 SMNVEV (reference sequence). This chain's CDR3 is CASSLQGLPDTEAFF. In DNA, the CDR3 is TGTGCCAGCAGTTTACAGGGCCTGCCGGACACTGAAGCTTTCTTT.

The chain has TRBV7-2 and TRBJ1-2; 9 positions match TRBD1. V lost 3 bases, J lost 3 bases, and 5 bases stayed unmatched. This CDR3 has 15 residues. In germline, CDR1 is SGHTA, CDR2 FQGNSA. For the CDR3, the DNA is TGTGCCAGCAGCTTGGGACAGGGAGAGGACTATGGCTACACCTTC. It translates to CASSLGQGEDYGYTF.

V and J are TRBV5-1 and TRBJ2-7; 9 bases match TRBD1. Germline trimming cut 4 bases from V and 2 bases from J; bases unmatched to any gene: 7. The CDR3 is 15 residues long. Germline V gene data show CDR1 as SGHRS and CDR2 as YFSETQ. CDR3 nucleotides: TGCGCCAGCAGCCGGGGGGACAGGGACACCTACGAGCAGTACTTC. It specifies CASSRGDRDTYEQYF.

Here the CDR3 DNA reads TGCGCCAGCAGTGAGTCTAAAAGCGGCACTGAAGCTTTCTTT. The encoded protein is CASSESKSGTEAFF. The gene calls are TRBV10-1 and TRBJ1-1; D is ambiguous. Trimming removed 0 bases from V and 4 bases from J, with 9 bases in between. Germline loops: CDR1 WNHNN, CDR2 SYGVQD (reference sequence). CDR3 size: 14 residues.

V is TRBV5-6 and J is TRBJ2-3; 8 bases line up with TRBD2. J gave up 2 bases and V 2 bases, and 1 base lay outside the gene matches. The CDR3 is 14 amino acids. Germline V gives CDR1 SGHDT, CDR2 YYEEEE. The CDR3: CASSLAGDTDTQYF. CDR3 bases: TGTGCCAGCAGCTTAGCGGGAGACACAGATACGCAGTATTTT.

The rearrangement uses TRBV5-1 and TRBJ1-1, with D perhaps TRBD1 (6 bases). CDR3 length: 16 residues. The ends were cut back, 0 bases at V and 4 bases at J, with 16 bases in the middle. CDR1 is SGHRS and CDR2 is YFSETQ in the germline V gene. CDR3 DNA: TGCGCCAGCAGCTTGGGTATCGCAGGGGCTTCCACTGAAGCTTTCTTT. Translating it yields CASSLGIAGASTEAFF. Full variable domain (missing parts from reference TRBV5-1 and TRBJ1-1): KAGVTQTPRYLIKTRGQQVTLSCSPISGHRSVSWYQQTPGQGLQFLFEYFSETQRNKGNFPGRFSGRQFSNSRSEMNVSTLELGDSALYLCASSLGIAGASTEAFFGQGTRLTVV.

This sequence joins TRBV19 and TRBJ2-7; 10 nucleotides align to TRBD1. CDR3 size: 15 residues. J lost 2 bases, V lost 4 bases, and 5 bases had no gene match. Germline CDR1 reads LNHDA; CDR2 reads SQIVND (reference sequence). This chain's CDR3 is CASSTPGQGAYEQYF. DNA for the CDR3: TGTGCCAGTAGTACTCCAGGACAGGGGGCCTACGAGCAGTACTTC.

This clone occurred once. The genes are TRBV30 and TRBJ2-7, with D possibly being TRBD1 (6 bases). Germline CDR1 reads GTSNPN; CDR2 reads SVGIG (reference sequence). V was clipped by 4 bases and J by 3 bases, with 10 bases between them. The CDR3 extends over 12 amino acids. This CDR3 is CAWTDRYYEQYF. The CDR3 DNA reads as TGTGCCTGGACGGACAGATACTACGAGCAGTACTTC.